This T cell receptor (beta chain) was captured by sequencing in a study of brain T cells in children with intractable seizures. Only in-frame clones appear in the TCRdb table, and some are missing; sequencing was by immunoSEQ multiplex PCR. The sample comprises about 120,000 clones, roughly 92% of which are singletons, and under 4.5% rests with the top ten. Pre-surgery treatment included at least one anti-epileptic drug. With respect to this clone: The junction departs from the called germline gene at one end, perhaps through a read error.

The germline CDR1 and CDR2 sequences are MNHNS and SASEGT. CDR3 size: 13 residues. The clonotype comes from a boy younger than two with hemimegalencephaly and intractable seizures. The source material was peripheral blood, sampled at surgery. This chain links TRBV6-1 with TRBJ2-1; no firm D call. CDR3 in DNA: TGTGCCAGCAGGGAAGCAACCTACAATGAGCAGTTCTTC. It yields the protein CASREATYNEQFF.